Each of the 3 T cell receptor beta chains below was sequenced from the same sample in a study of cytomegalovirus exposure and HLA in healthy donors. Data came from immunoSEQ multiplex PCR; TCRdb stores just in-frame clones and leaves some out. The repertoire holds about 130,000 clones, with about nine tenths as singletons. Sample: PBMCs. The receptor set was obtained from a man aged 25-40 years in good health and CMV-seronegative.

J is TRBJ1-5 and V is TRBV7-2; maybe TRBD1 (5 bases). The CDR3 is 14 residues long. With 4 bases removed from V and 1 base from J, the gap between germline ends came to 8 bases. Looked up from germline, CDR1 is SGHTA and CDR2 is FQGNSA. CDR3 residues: CASSYDRSNQPQHF. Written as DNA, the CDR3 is TGTGCCAGCAGCTACGACAGAAGCAATCAGCCCCAGCATTTT.

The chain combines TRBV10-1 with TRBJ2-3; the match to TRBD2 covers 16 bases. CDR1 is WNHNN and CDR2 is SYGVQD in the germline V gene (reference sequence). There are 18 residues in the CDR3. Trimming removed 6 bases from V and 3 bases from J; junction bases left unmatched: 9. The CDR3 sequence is CASSEAGLAGGRTDTQYF. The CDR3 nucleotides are TGCGCCAGCAGCGAGGCGGGACTAGCGGGGGGGCGAACAGATACGCAGTATTTT.

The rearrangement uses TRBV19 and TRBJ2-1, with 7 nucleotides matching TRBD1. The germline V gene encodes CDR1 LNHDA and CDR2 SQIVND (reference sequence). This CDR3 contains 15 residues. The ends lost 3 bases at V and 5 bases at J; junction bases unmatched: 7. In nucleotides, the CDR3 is TGTGCCAGTAGTATCGGGACAGAAATCGACAATGAGCAGTTCTTC. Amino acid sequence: CASSIGTEIDNEQFF.